Listed below are T cell receptor beta chains from one sample, sequenced in a study of blood T cell repertoires in COVID-19. TCRdb keeps only in-frame clones here, not all; method: immunoSEQ multiplex PCR. Here the sample spans around 130,000 clones, roughly 80% being singletons. The sample taken for sequencing was peripheral blood. Every receptor here comes from a human donor in a cohort sampled during active COVID-19. Both conserved end residues are part of each CDR3. D genes are given only for firm matches. A row's size may be missing; if present it is once, few, many or a size class.

V gene	J gene	D gene	clone size	CDR3 DNA	CDR3 protein
TRBV6-1	TRBJ2-1	TRBD2	NA	TGTGCCAGCAGTGAAACCCTAGCGGGGGGTTCGAGGAATGAGCAGTTCTTC	CASSETLAGGSRNEQFF
TRBV7-2	TRBJ2-2	TRBD2	NA	TGTGCCAGCAGCGCGGGACTACCGAACACCGGGGAGCTGTTTTTT	CASSAGLPNTGELFF
TRBV7-2	TRBJ2-2	TRBD1	once	TGTGCCAGCACCTTTAAGACAGGGGGCGGGGAGCTGTTTTTT	CASTFKTGGGELFF
TRBV18	TRBJ2-1	TRBD1	few	TGTGCCAGCTCCCCGGAACAGACAGGGACGGGGCAGTTCTTC	CASSPEQTGTGQFF
TRBV7-9	TRBJ2-6	TRBD1	NA	TGTGCCAGCAGCGCAGACAGGGCCTCTGGGGCCAACGTCCTGACTTTC	CASSADRASGANVLTF
TRBV27	TRBJ1-6	NA	NA	TGTGCCAGCAGTTTCAGAGGGAGGGATTCACCCCTCCACTTT	CASSFRGRDSPLHF
TRBV15	TRBJ2-7	NA	NA	TGTGCCACCAGCGGGGGGACCCCGTACGAGCAGTACTTC	CATSGGTPYEQYF
TRBV27	TRBJ2-7	NA	NA	TGTGCCAGCAGTTTTAATTCGGGTGGCCCCTACGAGCAGTACTTC	CASSFNSGGPYEQYF
TRBV15	TRBJ2-7	NA	NA	TGTGCCACCAGCAGAGATCCTACTTACAGGAGCTCCTACGAGCAGTACTTC	CATSRDPTYRSSYEQYF
TRBV6-5	TRBJ1-1	TRBD1	NA	TGTGCCACCTCGGGACAGGGAACGGACACTGAAGCTTTCTTT	CATSGQGTDTEAFF
TRBV5-1	TRBJ2-1	NA	NA	TGCGCCAGCAGCTTGGACGACTCTCCGGGTGAGCAGTTCTTC	CASSLDDSPGEQFF
TRBV4-1	TRBJ2-7	TRBD2	few	TGCGCCAGCAGCCGATCCGGGACTAAGGATTACGAGCAGTACTTC	CASSRSGTKDYEQYF
TRBV2	TRBJ2-3	TRBD1	NA	TGTGCCAGCAGGACAGGGGCCGGCTCCACAGATACGCAGTATTTT	CASRTGAGSTDTQYF
TRBV7-2	TRBJ1-1	NA	NA	TGTGCCAGCAGCCGGGGGAGAACTGAAGCTTTCTTT	CASSRGRTEAFF
TRBV5-1	TRBJ1-6	NA	NA	TGCGCCAGCAGCTTGGCTCCCCGGGTTAATTCACCCCTCCACTTT	CASSLAPRVNSPLHF
TRBV7-2	TRBJ1-4	NA	NA	TGTGCCAGCAGCTCCCTCGGAGGTGGGGATGAAAAACTGTTTTTT	CASSSLGGGDEKLFF
TRBV3-1/TRBV3-2	TRBJ2-6	NA	NA	TGTGCCAGCAGCCATCAGGGCTCTGGGGCCAACGTCCTGACTTTC	CASSHQGSGANVLTF
TRBV5-4	TRBJ2-7	TRBD1	NA	TGTGCCAGCAATACGGGACAGGCCCTCGGGGAGCAGTACTTC	CASNTGQALGEQYF
TRBV7-6	TRBJ2-1	TRBD1	NA	TGTGCCAGCAGCTGGCAGGGGGCGGAACCTGAGCAGTTCTTC	CASSWQGAEPEQFF
TRBV5-1	TRBJ1-2	NA	NA	TGCGCCAGCAGCTTGGAGCCAGGGGTGGTCTATGGCTACACCTTC	CASSLEPGVVYGYTF
TRBV5-1	TRBJ2-6	NA	once	TGCGCCAGCAGCGAAGGAGGCTCTGGGGCCAACGTCCTGACTTTC	CASSEGGSGANVLTF
TRBV7-2	TRBJ2-3	TRBD2	NA	TGTGCCAGCAGCGACAGAGCGGGGGGGCCGGGTACGCAGTATTTT	CASSDRAGGPGTQYF
TRBV5-1	TRBJ2-1	NA	NA	TGCGCCAGCAGCTTCGGACAGTACAATGAGCAGTTCTTC	CASSFGQYNEQFF
TRBV5-8	TRBJ1-5	TRBD1	NA	TGTGCCAGCAGCTTGTTGACAGGGCTAACCAATCAGCCCCAGCATTTT	CASSLLTGLTNQPQHF
TRBV3-1/TRBV3-2	TRBJ1-4	TRBD1	NA	TGTGCCAGCAGCCGCCGTTGGACAGGGAGGCCTAATGAAAAACTGTTTTTT	CASSRRWTGRPNEKLFF
TRBV4-1	TRBJ2-1	NA	once	TGCGCCAGCAGCCAAGATTCCAGGGGACCTTACAATGAGCAGTTCTTC	CASSQDSRGPYNEQFF
TRBV3-1/TRBV3-2	TRBJ2-7	NA	NA	TGTGCCAGCAGCCAAGAAGGCGGGTATGGCGGCGAGCAGTACTTC	CASSQEGGYGGEQYF
TRBV27	TRBJ1-2	TRBD1	NA	TGTGCCAGCAGTCCGCGGACAGGGAACTATGGCTACACCTTC	CASSPRTGNYGYTF
TRBV19	TRBJ1-1	TRBD1	NA	TGTGCCAGTAGTTCGCCGGGACAGGGCCTGAACACTGAAGCTTTCTTT	CASSSPGQGLNTEAFF
TRBV11-2	TRBJ2-1	TRBD2	NA	TGTGCCAGCAGCTTAGTAGCCGGGACTAGCACCTACAATGAGCAGTTCTTC	CASSLVAGTSTYNEQFF
TRBV5-1	TRBJ1-2	NA	once	TGCGCCAGCAGCTTGACAGGAGCGAACTATGGCTACACCTTC	CASSLTGANYGYTF
TRBV5-4	TRBJ2-7	NA	NA	TGTGCCAGCACCCACCCAAACAGGGTCGACGAGCAGTACTTC	CASTHPNRVDEQYF
TRBV25-1	TRBJ1-6	TRBD1	NA	TGTGCCAGCAGCGAGCGGCAGGGGGCTGATAATTCACCCCTCCACTTT	CASSERQGADNSPLHF